The rows below give T cell receptor beta chains drawn from one sample of a study of blood T cell repertoires in COVID-19. The repertoire was sequenced with immunoSEQ multiplex PCR; TCRdb's copy has only in-frame clones and lacks some. The sample contains approximately 200,000 clones, about nine tenths of which appear only once. The sequencing input was peripheral blood. All receptors come from a woman in her fifties or sixties with acute or convalescent COVID-19. The CDR3 runs from the conserved cysteine through the conserved F or W. D genes are given only for firm matches. Size is stated for part of the rows, as once, few or many counts, or as a class when the clone is expanded.

abundance: NA; v_gene: TRBV4-2; j_gene: TRBJ1-2; d_gene: NA; CDR3aa: CASSQVDLLDGYTF; CDR3nt: TGTGCCAGCAGCCAAGTTGACCTCCTAGATGGCTACACCTTC
abundance: NA; v_gene: TRBV2; j_gene: TRBJ2-7; d_gene: NA; CDR3aa: CASSEEGAGYEQYF; CDR3nt: TGTGCCAGCAGTGAAGAAGGGGCTGGCTACGAGCAGTACTTC
abundance: NA; v_gene: TRBV7-9; j_gene: TRBJ1-1; d_gene: NA; CDR3aa: CASSLDSRNTEAFF; CDR3nt: TGTGCCAGCAGCTTAGACAGCCGGAACACTGAAGCTTTCTTT
abundance: NA; v_gene: TRBV6-5; j_gene: TRBJ2-7; d_gene: TRBD1; CDR3aa: CASSPTGDEQYF; CDR3nt: TGTGCCAGCAGCCCGACAGGGGACGAGCAGTACTTC
abundance: NA; v_gene: TRBV5-6; j_gene: TRBJ2-3; d_gene: NA; CDR3aa: CASSPLGFSSGTDTQYF; CDR3nt: TGTGCCAGCAGCCCCCTGGGGTTTTCTAGCGGCACAGATACGCAGTATTTT
abundance: NA; v_gene: TRBV11-2; j_gene: TRBJ2-1; d_gene: TRBD2; CDR3aa: CASSLGLAGYNEQFF; CDR3nt: TGTGCCAGCAGCTTAGGACTAGCGGGGTACAATGAGCAGTTCTTC
abundance: NA; v_gene: TRBV24-1; j_gene: TRBJ2-7; d_gene: TRBD2; CDR3aa: CATSDGGLAGSFGEQYF; CDR3nt: TGTGCCACCAGTGATGGGGGACTAGCGGGAAGCTTCGGCGAGCAGTACTTC
abundance: once; v_gene: TRBV6-5; j_gene: TRBJ1-2; d_gene: NA; CDR3aa: CASSRTEGGYTF; CDR3nt: TGTGCCAGCAGTAGAACGGAGGGAGGCTACACCTTC
abundance: NA; v_gene: TRBV3-1/TRBV3-2; j_gene: TRBJ1-6; d_gene: NA; CDR3aa: CASSFREVRNSPLHF; CDR3nt: TGTGCCAGCAGCTTCCGAGAGGTTAGGAATTCACCCCTCCACTTT
abundance: NA; v_gene: TRBV19; j_gene: TRBJ1-2; d_gene: TRBD1; CDR3aa: CASSVAGTGIDGYTF; CDR3nt: TGTGCCAGTTCCGTAGCCGGGACAGGGATTGATGGCTACACCTTC
abundance: NA; v_gene: TRBV9; j_gene: TRBJ1-3; d_gene: TRBD1; CDR3aa: CASSTGTGGRNTIYF; CDR3nt: TGTGCCAGCAGCACCGGGACAGGGGGGAGAAACACCATATATTTT
abundance: NA; v_gene: TRBV7-2; j_gene: TRBJ2-7; d_gene: TRBD2; CDR3aa: CASSFPGLAGGTHEQYF; CDR3nt: TGTGCCAGCAGCTTTCCGGGACTAGCGGGAGGAACCCACGAGCAGTACTTC
abundance: NA; v_gene: TRBV19; j_gene: TRBJ1-4; d_gene: NA; CDR3aa: CASSGQPRLSNEKLFF; CDR3nt: TGTGCCAGTAGTGGACAGCCTCGGCTCTCAAATGAAAAACTGTTTTTT
abundance: NA; v_gene: TRBV6-2/TRBV6-3; j_gene: TRBJ2-7; d_gene: TRBD1; CDR3aa: CASSPPGTGKMYEQYF; CDR3nt: TGTGCCAGCAGTCCACCCGGGACAGGGAAGATGTACGAGCAGTACTTC
abundance: NA; v_gene: TRBV25-1; j_gene: TRBJ2-5; d_gene: NA; CDR3aa: CASSEKITGFQETQYF; CDR3nt: TGTGCCAGCAGTGAGAAGATCACAGGGTTCCAAGAGACCCAGTACTTC
abundance: once; v_gene: TRBV5-1; j_gene: TRBJ2-5; d_gene: NA; CDR3aa: CASSLRPGMAGETQYF; CDR3nt: TGCGCCAGCAGCTTGCGCCCGGGTATGGCTGGGGAGACCCAGTACTTC
abundance: once; v_gene: TRBV3-1/TRBV3-2; j_gene: TRBJ2-2; d_gene: TRBD2; CDR3aa: CASSPGWGGAGELFF; CDR3nt: TGTGCCAGCAGCCCCGGATGGGGGGGGGCCGGGGAGCTGTTTTTT
abundance: NA; v_gene: TRBV5-1; j_gene: TRBJ1-1; d_gene: TRBD1; CDR3aa: CASSFSGQGRTEAFF; CDR3nt: TGCGCCAGCAGCTTTTCCGGACAGGGGCGAACTGAAGCTTTCTTT
abundance: NA; v_gene: TRBV9; j_gene: TRBJ2-3; d_gene: NA; CDR3aa: CASSVDSADTQYF; CDR3nt: TGTGCCAGCAGCGTAGATTCGGCAGATACGCAGTATTTT
abundance: NA; v_gene: TRBV19; j_gene: TRBJ1-5; d_gene: NA; CDR3aa: CASSIQGQNQPQHF; CDR3nt: TGTGCCAGTAGTATCCAAGGACAAAATCAGCCCCAGCATTTT
abundance: NA; v_gene: TRBV18; j_gene: TRBJ1-1; d_gene: NA; CDR3aa: CASSPAGYSTEAFF; CDR3nt: TGTGCCAGCTCACCTGCGGGGTACAGCACTGAAGCTTTCTTT
abundance: NA; v_gene: TRBV19; j_gene: TRBJ2-7; d_gene: TRBD2; CDR3aa: CASSILAGGYEQYF; CDR3nt: TGTGCCAGTAGTATCCTCGCGGGAGGTTACGAGCAGTACTTC
abundance: NA; v_gene: TRBV6-6; j_gene: TRBJ2-3; d_gene: TRBD2; CDR3aa: CASGPTSARDTQYF; CDR3nt: TGTGCCAGCGGTCCCACTAGCGCTCGAGATACGCAGTATTTT
abundance: NA; v_gene: TRBV15; j_gene: TRBJ2-6; d_gene: TRBD1; CDR3aa: CATRGQGNPGANVLTF; CDR3nt: TGTGCCACCAGGGGACAGGGAAACCCTGGGGCCAACGTCCTGACTTTC
abundance: NA; v_gene: TRBV6-1; j_gene: TRBJ1-2; d_gene: NA; CDR3aa: CASSRRGNYGYTF; CDR3nt: TGTGCCAGCAGTCGTAGGGGTAACTATGGCTACACCTTC
abundance: NA; v_gene: TRBV4-2; j_gene: TRBJ2-5; d_gene: NA; CDR3aa: CASSPGVVSEETQYF; CDR3nt: TGTGCCAGCAGCCCGGGGGTGGTTTCCGAAGAGACCCAGTACTTC
abundance: NA; v_gene: TRBV6-5; j_gene: TRBJ2-1; d_gene: TRBD2; CDR3aa: CASSLSGRSYNEQFF; CDR3nt: TGTGCCAGCAGTCTAAGCGGGAGATCCTACAATGAGCAGTTCTTC
abundance: NA; v_gene: TRBV7-6; j_gene: TRBJ2-1; d_gene: NA; CDR3aa: CASSLGYGFEQFF; CDR3nt: TGTGCCAGCAGCTTAGGGTACGGGTTTGAGCAGTTCTTC
abundance: NA; v_gene: TRBV4-2; j_gene: TRBJ2-2; d_gene: TRBD2; CDR3aa: CASRLPGLAGAGELFF; CDR3nt: TGTGCCAGCAGGTTACCGGGACTAGCGGGAGCCGGGGAGCTGTTTTTT
abundance: NA; v_gene: TRBV5-6; j_gene: TRBJ1-2; d_gene: NA; CDR3aa: CASSLAPMYYGYTF; CDR3nt: TGTGCCAGCAGCTTGGCCCCAATGTACTATGGCTACACCTTC
abundance: few; v_gene: TRBV20-1; j_gene: TRBJ1-1; d_gene: NA; CDR3aa: CSADRNTEAFF; CDR3nt: TGCAGTGCTGACAGGAACACTGAAGCTTTCTTT
abundance: NA; v_gene: TRBV7-9; j_gene: TRBJ1-6; d_gene: NA; CDR3aa: CASSPRLDSPLHF; CDR3nt: TGTGCCAGCAGCCCCAGACTGGATTCACCCCTCCACTTT
abundance: NA; v_gene: TRBV5-4; j_gene: TRBJ2-1; d_gene: TRBD2; CDR3aa: CASSLSGRPQFF; CDR3nt: TGTGCCAGCAGCCTTAGCGGGAGACCGCAGTTCTTC
abundance: once; v_gene: TRBV2; j_gene: TRBJ1-4; d_gene: NA; CDR3aa: CASSPSSNANEKLFF; CDR3nt: TGTGCCAGCAGTCCATCAAGCAACGCTAATGAAAAACTGTTTTTT
abundance: NA; v_gene: TRBV18; j_gene: TRBJ1-4; d_gene: TRBD1; CDR3aa: CASSPQPGQGNEKLFF; CDR3nt: TGTGCCAGCTCACCTCAACCGGGACAGGGGAATGAAAAACTGTTTTTT
abundance: NA; v_gene: TRBV27; j_gene: TRBJ1-5; d_gene: NA; CDR3aa: CASSSGDQPQHF; CDR3nt: TGTGCCAGCAGTTCAGGGGACCAGCCCCAGCATTTT
abundance: NA; v_gene: TRBV24-1; j_gene: TRBJ2-1; d_gene: TRBD2; CDR3aa: CATSDWTSGVNEQFF; CDR3nt: TGTGCCACCAGTGATTGGACTAGCGGGGTTAATGAGCAGTTCTTC
abundance: NA; v_gene: TRBV7-2; j_gene: TRBJ1-5; d_gene: TRBD1; CDR3aa: CASSFTGGENQPQHF; CDR3nt: TGTGCCAGCAGCTTCACAGGGGGCGAAAATCAGCCCCAGCATTTT
abundance: NA; v_gene: TRBV28; j_gene: TRBJ1-5; d_gene: TRBD1; CDR3aa: CAATGTGGFGNQPQHF; CDR3nt: TGTGCCGCGACCGGGACAGGGGGCTTTGGGAATCAGCCCCAGCATTTT
abundance: NA; v_gene: TRBV30; j_gene: TRBJ1-6; d_gene: NA; CDR3aa: CAWSGRGNSPLHF; CDR3nt: TGTGCCTGGAGCGGACGGGGAAATTCACCCCTCCACTTT